The clone carrying this T cell receptor (beta chain) has a handful of counts. Repertoires were generated with immunoSEQ multiplex PCR, while TCRdb's copy carries only in-frame clones and drops some. The table records 300,000 to 450,000 clones, approximately 87% of them present only once. The CDR3 has 17 amino acids. Trimming shortened V by 5 bases and J by 4 bases, and 20 bases separated the two germline ends. Germline loops: CDR1 SGHNT, CDR2 YENEEA. The data derive from a study of blood T cell repertoires in COVID-19. The chain recombines TRBV11-3 with TRBJ1-4, with no clear D. The sample comprised PBMCs or T cells enriched from blood (not recorded which). This clonotype originated in a man aged 30-40 years who had recovered from COVID-19. The CDR3 nucleotides read TGTGCCAGCAGCCCCTCCCCGGGGTCAGAACTTAATGAAAAACTGTTTTTT. Translated, it gives CASSPSPGSELNEKLFF.